The T cell receptor beta chain under discussion was sequenced for a study of control samples from healthy donors and cancer patients. The repertoire was sequenced with immunoSEQ multiplex PCR; TCRdb's copy has only in-frame clones and lacks some. The sample lists 150,000 to 200,000 clones, around 91% seen once, with about 1.6% in the top ten. The CDR3 has 13 residues. The trim removed 3 bases at V and 7 bases at J, leaving 5 bases unmatched. CDR1 and CDR2 (germline): SQVTM, ANQGSEA. Sequencing used blood. The source is a woman aged 25 to 39 in good health. The chain joins TRBV29-1 to TRBJ2-1; 8 bases align to TRBD2. CDR3 sequence: CSVERGARNEQFF. CDR3 DNA sequence: TGCAGCGTTGAGCGGGGGGCGAGGAATGAGCAGTTCTTC.